One and the same sample provided the 28 T cell receptor beta chains below, sequenced in a study of T cell clonotyping in hematopoietic cell transplantation. Clones were read by immunoSEQ multiplex PCR, and TCRdb kept only the in-frame ones, dropping some. The table records about 12,000 clones, around 93% of them present only once. The source material was peripheral blood mononuclear cells. All receptors derive from a woman between 45 and 60 years old in good health. Some clones in this sample may be carry-over from other donors' samples.

This clone has just one count. This chain joins TRBV5-6 and TRBJ2-3; 8 bases line up with TRBD2. The CDR3 is 13 residues long. The junction had 12 bases not matched to a gene; V was cut back by 5 bases and J by 13 bases. Germline-derived CDR1 and CDR2 are SGHDT and YYEEEE. CDR3 loop: CASSLTGPGGEYF. CDR3 sequence (DNA): TGTGCCAGCAGTTTAACAGGACCCGGGGGGGAGTATTTT.

The V and J genes are TRBV19 and TRBJ1-2; TRBD1 agrees at 8 bases. The CDR3 consists of 18 residues. Looked up from germline, CDR1 is LNHDA and CDR2 is SQIVND (reference sequence). V gave up 1 base and J gave up 4 bases; unmatched junction bases: 14. DNA of the CDR3: TGTGCCAGTAGTATAGTTTCAGGGGGCGACTTCAATTTCTATGGCTACACCTTC. It encodes CASSIVSGGDFNFYGYTF.

V and J are TRBV7-2 and TRBJ1-2; D is possibly TRBD1 (5 bases). CDR1 and CDR2 from the germline V gene are SGHTA and FQGNSA. This CDR3 region has 11 residues. The V and J ends lost 4 bases and 14 bases respectively, with 14 bases between them. The CDR3 bases are TGTGCCAGCAGCTCCGACAGCCTCAGAACCTTC. Its protein is CASSSDSLRTF.

This chain uses TRBV28 with TRBJ1-2; D call uncertain. The germline CDR1 and CDR2 sequences are MDHEN and SYDVKM. Trimming took 2 bases from V and 5 from J, leaving 9 bases between them. The length of the CDR3 is 13 residues. In DNA form, the CDR3 reads TGTGCCAGCAGTTTAAACAGTCGTTATGGCTACACCTTC. Translation gives CASSLNSRYGYTF.

As DNA, the CDR3 is TGTGCCAGCAGCTTAGTGTCGAAGAACACTGAAGCTTTCTTT. Translating gives CASSLVSKNTEAFF. V and J are TRBV7-9 and TRBJ1-1; D is unresolved. V lost 1 base and J lost 1, with 7 bases in between. CDR3 size: 14 residues. Germline-derived CDR1 and CDR2 are SEHNR and FQNEAQ (reference sequence).

CDR3 region: CASSVEGGTDTQYF. CDR3 sequence (DNA): TGTGCCAGCAGCGTAGAGGGGGGCACAGATACGCAGTATTTT. The V gene is TRBV9, the J gene TRBJ2-3; D may be TRBD1 (6 bases). The V end was cut by 0 bases, the J end by 1 base, with 6 bases between. Germline lookup yields CDR1 SGDLS and CDR2 YYNGEE. CDR3 length equals 14 residues.

V gene TRBV6-1 combines with J gene TRBJ2-2; D is perhaps TRBD1 or TRBD2 (5 bases each). Per the germline V gene, CDR1 is MNHNS and CDR2 is SASEGT. The germline V and J ends were trimmed by 3 bases and 3 bases, with 11 bases remaining between them. The length of the CDR3 is 15 residues. The CDR3 is CASSDEGLHTGELFF. As DNA, the CDR3 is TGTGCCAGCAGTGACGAGGGGTTGCACACCGGGGAGCTGTTTTTT.

The CDR3 spells CASSLNSYFYEQYF. The CDR3 region has the DNA TGTGCCAGCAGCCTAAACAGCTATTTCTACGAGCAGTACTTC. The chain combines TRBV14 with TRBJ2-7; D is uncertain. Germline V lookup: CDR1 SGHDN, CDR2 FVKESK. Trimming shortened V by 4 bases and J by 3 bases, and 13 bases separated the two germline ends. The CDR3 contains 14 residues.

The chain recombines TRBV10-2 with TRBJ1-2; perhaps TRBD1 as D (5 bases). Germline assignment: CDR1 WSHSY and CDR2 SAAADI. The CDR3 totals 17 residues. Trimming took off 5 bases at V and 2 bases at J, with 21 bases between the two ends. CDR3 protein: CASSFGGSRRSNYGYTF. Written as DNA, the CDR3 is TGCGCCAGCAGTTTCGGGGGATCCCGACGATCGAACTATGGCTACACCTTC.

This chain connects TRBV2 to TRBJ1-6; 8 nucleotides align to TRBD1. V lost 8 bases and J lost 9; bases outside the gene matches: 6. This CDR3 is 13 amino acids long. The V gene's germline CDR1 is SNHLY and CDR2 FYNNEI. The CDR3 loop reads CASADRVGSPLHF. The CDR3 nucleotides read TGTGCCAGCGCGGACAGGGTCGGTTCACCCCTCCACTTT. The full variable domain, completed using reference TRBV2 and TRBJ1-6, is EPEVTQTPSHQVTQMGQEVILRCVPISNHLYFYWYRQILGQKVEFLVSFYNNEISEKSEIFDDQFSVERPDGSNFTLKIRSTKLEDSAMYFCASADRVGSPLHFGNGTRLTVT.

With regard to this clone: Compared with germline, one end of the junction differs, possibly owing to a read error. CDR3 sequence: CAGSSLGGRGKSQPQHF. As DNA, the CDR3 is TGTGCCGGCAGCTCTTTAGGGGGGAGGGGCAAGTCTCAGCCCCAGCATTTT. The V and J genes are TRBV27 and TRBJ1-5, with D maybe TRBD1 (6 bases). The CDR3 is 17 amino acids. CDR1 and CDR2 (germline): MNHEY, SMNVEV (reference sequence).

The count of this clone is one. The chain is built from TRBV30 and TRBJ2-4; 9 bases line up with TRBD2. Trimming removed 1 base from V and 16 bases from J; junction bases left unmatched: 11. The CDR3 runs to 13 residues. Per the germline V gene, CDR1 is GTSNPN and CDR2 is SVGIG (reference sequence). The CDR3 DNA sequence: TGTGCCTGGAGTGGTCTGGGGACTAGCTTTCTCTACTTC. It encodes CAWSGLGTSFLYF.

This chain links TRBV10-3 with TRBJ1-2; D call uncertain. This CDR3 is built from 11 residues. Trimming stripped 8 bases from V and 2 bases from J, with 6 bases between. Per the germline V gene, CDR1 is ENHRY and CDR2 is SYGVKD. The CDR3 protein is CAIGENYGYTF. CDR3 DNA: TGTGCCATCGGGGAGAACTATGGCTACACCTTC.

The chain uses TRBV10-3 and TRBJ2-5; D is ambiguous. Trimming stripped 4 bases from V and 5 bases from J, with 14 bases between. Per the germline V gene, CDR1 is ENHRY and CDR2 is SYGVKD. The CDR3 contains 14 residues. The CDR3 DNA reads TGTGCCATCAGTGCTCCGGGTACGTGGGAGACCCAGTACTTC. It yields the protein CAISAPGTWETQYF.

This clone was observed a single time. J is TRBJ1-1 and V is TRBV5-1; the D is unclear. The V end lost 5 bases, the J end lost 11 bases, and 16 bases lay between the germline ends. Per the germline V gene, CDR1 is SGHRS and CDR2 is YFSETQ. The CDR3 totals 12 residues. CDR3 DNA sequence: TGCGCCAGCAGTCAGGACGCCCCTGCGGCTTTCTTT. Protein product: CASSQDAPAAFF. Supplemented by reference TRBV5-1 and TRBJ1-1, the full variable domain reads KAGVTQTPRYLIKTRGQQVTLSCSPISGHRSVSWYQQTPGQGLQFLFEYFSETQRNKGNFPGRFSGRQFSNSRSEMNVSTLELGDSALYLCASSQDAPAAFFGQGTRLTVV.

The chain carries TRBV5-4 and TRBJ2-3, with 10 bases fitting TRBD2. Germline V lookup: CDR1 SGHNT, CDR2 YYREEE (reference sequence). Germline trimming cut 2 bases from V and 2 bases from J; bases unmatched to any gene: 2. The CDR3 spans 15 residues. The CDR3 reads CASSLAGGSTDTQYF. CDR3 sequence (DNA): TGTGCCAGCAGCTTAGCGGGGGGGTCCACAGATACGCAGTATTTT.

The genes are TRBV19 and TRBJ1-1; 8 bases line up with TRBD1. The germline V gene encodes CDR1 LNHDA and CDR2 SQIVND (reference sequence). Trimming removed 9 bases from V and 8 bases from J; junction bases left unmatched: 17. The CDR3 contains 15 residues. The CDR3 loop reads CASFQRSGTGGEAFF. The CDR3, as DNA: TGTGCCAGCTTTCAGAGATCCGGGACAGGCGGCGAAGCTTTCTTT.

V usage is TRBV18 and J usage is TRBJ2-2, with 9 nucleotides matching TRBD2. The CDR3 is 17 residues long. The germline CDR1 and CDR2 sequences are KGHSH and LQKENI. The V gene end was trimmed by 1 base and the J gene end by 9 bases; junction bases not matched to a gene: 12. The CDR3 DNA is TGTGCCAGCTCACCACGATCGGGGCTAGCGGGGATCCGGGAGCTGTTTTTT. The encoded protein is CASSPRSGLAGIRELFF. Supplemented by reference TRBV18 and TRBJ2-2, the full variable domain reads NAGVMQNPRHLVRRRGQEARLRCSPMKGHSHVYWYRQLPEEGLKFMVYLQKENIIDESGMPKERFSAEFPKEGPSILRIQQVVRGDSAAYFCASSPRSGLAGIRELFFGEGSRLTVL.

This clone was detected once. The J gene is TRBJ2-5, the V gene TRBV5-4, with 11 bases that match TRBD2. The CDR3 has 16 amino acids. Germline-derived CDR1 and CDR2 are SGHNT and YYREEE (reference sequence). V was clipped by 3 bases and J by 0 bases; unmatched bases: 4. CDR3 region: CASSSTSGAYQETQYF. The DNA for the CDR3 is TGTGCCAGCAGCTCGACTAGCGGGGCGTACCAAGAGACCCAGTACTTC.

This clone was seen a single time. The CDR3 region is CASSASGTGYGYTF. CDR3 bases: TGTGCCAGCAGCGCTTCCGGGACAGGGTATGGCTACACCTTC. The chain uses TRBV9 and TRBJ1-2; TRBD1 aligns across 9 bases. This CDR3 contains 14 residues. Per germline, CDR1 SGDLS and CDR2 YYNGEE. Trimming cost V 3 bases and J 5 bases; bases outside gene matches: 5. Variable domain in full (rest from reference TRBV9 and TRBJ1-2): DSGVTQTPKHLITATGQRVTLRCSPRSGDLSVYWYQQSLDQGLQFLIQYYNGEERAKGNILERFSAQQFPDLHSELNLSSLELGDSALYFCASSASGTGYGYTFGSGTRLTVV.

The genes are TRBV7-2 and TRBJ2-7, with a tentative D call TRBD1 (6 bases). Deletions cut 1 base from V and 2 bases from J, with 9 bases between. The CDR3 extends over 14 amino acids. Looked up from germline, CDR1 is SGHTA and CDR2 is FQGNSA. The CDR3 sequence is CASSLGAGAYEQYF. The CDR3 DNA sequence: TGTGCCAGCAGCTTAGGGGCAGGGGCCTACGAGCAGTACTTC. The full variable domain, completed using reference TRBV7-2 and TRBJ2-7, is GAGVSQSPSNKVTEKGKDVELRCDPISGHTALYWYRQSLGQGLEFLIYFQGNSAPDKSGLPSDRFSAERTGGSVSTLTIQRTQQEDSAVYLCASSLGAGAYEQYFGPGTRLTVT.

This clone was observed a few times. This chain connects TRBV6-5 to TRBJ2-3; D is unresolved. CDR1 and CDR2 (germline): MNHEY, SVGAGI. This CDR3 spans 14 amino acids. V shed 2 bases and J shed 6 bases, with 12 bases lying between them. The CDR3 nucleotides are TGTGCCAGCAGTTACAGCCCGGGCGAGGATACGCAGTATTTT. Its translation: CASSYSPGEDTQYF.

The chain links TRBV19 to TRBJ2-2; D is uncertain. The CDR3 loop spans 15 amino acids. The germline V gene has CDR1 LNHDA and CDR2 SQIVND (reference sequence). With 3 bases removed from V and 4 bases from J, the gap between germline ends came to 12 bases. DNA of the CDR3: TGTGCCAGTAGTATGGGCCCCGCCCTCACCGGGGAGCTGTTTTTT. Translation gives CASSMGPALTGELFF. Together with reference TRBV19 and TRBJ2-2, the CDR3 gives the full variable domain: DGGITQSPKYLFRKEGQNVTLSCEQNLNHDAMYWYRQDPGQGLRLIYYSQIVNDFQKGDIAEGYSVSREKKESFPLTVTSAQKNPTAFYLCASSMGPALTGELFFGEGSRLTVL.

This chain links TRBV21-1 with TRBJ1-2. TRBV21-1 is noted as a pseudogene. This CDR3 contains 12 residues. The CDR3 sequence is CASSKIDYGYTF. In DNA form, the CDR3 reads TGTGCCAGCAGCAAGATTGACTATGGCTACACCTTC.

The chain links TRBV11-1 to TRBJ1-1; D is ambiguous. The CDR3 totals 14 residues. CDR1 is SGHAT and CDR2 is FQDESV in the germline V gene (reference sequence). V shed 4 bases and J shed 1 base, with 10 bases lying between them. The CDR3 sequence: CASSSHRRNTEAFF. CDR3 bases: TGTGCCAGCAGCTCCCATCGTCGGAACACTGAAGCTTTCTTT.

CDR3 in DNA: TGTGCCAGTAGTCCCCCGGGAGATGAGCAGTTCTTC. This translates into CASSPPGDEQFF. The V and J genes are TRBV19 and TRBJ2-1; tentatively, D is TRBD2 (6 bases). The CDR3 consists of 12 residues. V shed 5 bases and J shed 8 bases, with 10 bases lying between them. Germline CDR1 and CDR2: LNHDA and SQIVND (reference sequence).

This clone came up once. CDR3 DNA: TGTGCCAGCAGTGAACGGGGGTATACCGGGGAGCTGTTTTTT. Amino acids: CASSERGYTGELFF. The gene calls are TRBV2 and TRBJ2-2; tentatively, D is TRBD2 (6 bases). This CDR3 spans 14 amino acids. In germline, CDR1 is SNHLY, CDR2 FYNNEI. Trimming removed 2 bases at V and 5 bases at J, with 9 bases between.

The V gene is TRBV4-2, the J gene TRBJ1-3; no clear D. Per germline, CDR1 LGHNA and CDR2 YNFKEQ. The CDR3 has 14 amino acids. V lost 0 bases and J lost 0, with 3 bases in between. The CDR3 loop reads CASSQDFSGNTIYF. CDR3 coding DNA: TGTGCCAGCAGCCAAGATTTCTCTGGAAACACCATATATTTT.